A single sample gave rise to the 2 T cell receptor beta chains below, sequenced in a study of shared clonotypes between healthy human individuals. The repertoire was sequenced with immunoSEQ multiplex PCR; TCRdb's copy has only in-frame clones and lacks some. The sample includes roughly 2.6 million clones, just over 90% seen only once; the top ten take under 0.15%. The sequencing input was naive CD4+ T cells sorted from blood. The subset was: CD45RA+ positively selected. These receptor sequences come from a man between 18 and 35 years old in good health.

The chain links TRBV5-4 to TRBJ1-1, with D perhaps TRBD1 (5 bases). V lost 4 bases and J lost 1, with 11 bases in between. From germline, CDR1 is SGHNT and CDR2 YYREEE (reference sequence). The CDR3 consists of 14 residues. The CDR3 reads CASSTRAGNTEAFF. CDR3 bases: TGTGCCAGCAGCACCAGGGCGGGGAACACTGAAGCTTTCTTT.

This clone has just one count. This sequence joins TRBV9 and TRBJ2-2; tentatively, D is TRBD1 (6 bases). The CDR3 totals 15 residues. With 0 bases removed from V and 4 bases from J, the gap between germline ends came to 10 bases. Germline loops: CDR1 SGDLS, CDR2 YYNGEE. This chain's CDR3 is CASSVEQGGTGELFF. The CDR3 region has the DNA TGTGCCAGCAGCGTAGAACAGGGTGGCACCGGGGAGCTGTTTTTT.